These T cell receptor beta chains were read from a single sample in a study of T cell changes during pregnancy in multiple sclerosis. Method: immunoSEQ multiplex PCR; TCRdb's copy keeps in-frame clones and lacks some. In the table there are 40,000 to 55,000 clones, about 94% of which are singletons. Sequencing was performed on CD8+ T cells from peripheral blood mononuclear cells, taken in the first trimester of pregnancy. The receptors originated from a female donor with multiple sclerosis, enrolled in a pregnancy study. The CDR3 runs from the conserved cysteine through the conserved F or W. D genes are given only for firm matches. The size of a clone is reported for some rows only, either as once, few or many, or as a class for expanded clones.

CDR3 DNA | CDR3 protein | V gene | D gene | J gene | CDR3 length | clone size
TGTGCCTGGAGTATAAACAATCCCCCAATTCAGTACTTC | CAWSINNPPIQYF | TRBV30 | . | TRBJ2-4 | 13 | .
TGCGCCAGCAGCCCCGGACAGGGGTCCTATGGATGGGATGAGCAGTTCTTC | CASSPGQGSYGWDEQFF | TRBV5-1 | TRBD1 | TRBJ2-1 | 17 | .
TGTGCCAGCAGTTTACTCTCGGCGGGTTTTACAGATACGCAGTATTTT | CASSLLSAGFTDTQYF | TRBV28 | . | TRBJ2-3 | 16 | .
TGTGCCAGCAGCGTAGGGGGGGAGAACACCATATATTTT | CASSVGGENTIYF | TRBV9 | . | TRBJ1-3 | 13 | .
TGCGCCAGCAGCCAAGGGGAGAGACTAACCCACAATGAGCAGTTCTTC | CASSQGERLTHNEQFF | TRBV4-1 | . | TRBJ2-1 | 16 | .
TGTGCCAGCAGCTTACAGGGAAACTATGGCTACACCTTC | CASSLQGNYGYTF | TRBV5-8 | . | TRBJ1-2 | 13 | .
TGTGCCAGCAGCGTAGAAGGGGAGGGCAATCAGCCCCAGCATTTT | CASSVEGEGNQPQHF | TRBV9 | . | TRBJ1-5 | 15 | few
TGTGCCAGTGACGTAGGGAGGTCCGGGGAGCTGTTTTTT | CASDVGRSGELFF | TRBV6-6 | . | TRBJ2-2 | 13 | .
TGCGCCAGCAGCCCACTAGCGGGAGGAATGACAGATACGCAGTATTTT | CASSPLAGGMTDTQYF | TRBV4-1 | TRBD2 | TRBJ2-3 | 16 | .
TGCGCCAGCAGCCTCGCGGACAGGGTCACTGAAGCTTTCTTT | CASSLADRVTEAFF | TRBV4-1 | TRBD1 | TRBJ1-1 | 14 | .
TGTGCCAGCTCACCACTTCCCCCTTACGTTCAGTCTGGAAACACCATATATTTT | CASSPLPPYVQSGNTIYF | TRBV18 | . | TRBJ1-3 | 18 | few
TGTGCCAGCAGCTTGGTTGTTGCGGATGGCTACACCTTC | CASSLVVADGYTF | TRBV5-5 | . | TRBJ1-2 | 13 | .
TGTGCCATCAGAGGGACAGGGGGCACTGAAGCTTTCTTT | CAIRGTGGTEAFF | TRBV10-3 | TRBD1 | TRBJ1-1 | 13 | .
TGTGCCAGCAGTTTACCCGTGACTTCCTTAATCGGGAATGAGCAGTTCTTC | CASSLPVTSLIGNEQFF | TRBV28 | . | TRBJ2-1 | 17 | .
TGCAGCGTTCTTGACACCTACGAGCAGTACTTC | CSVLDTYEQYF | TRBV29-1 | . | TRBJ2-7 | 11 | .
TGTGCCACCGGGGACAGGGGATGGGAAGAGACCCAGTACTTC | CATGDRGWEETQYF | TRBV27 | TRBD1 | TRBJ2-5 | 14 | .
TGTGCCAGCAGCTCTAACAGGGGAGGCACCGGGGAGCTGTTTTTT | CASSSNRGGTGELFF | TRBV7-6 | . | TRBJ2-2 | 15 | once
TGTGCCAGCAGCCTAAGCGGGAGACAACCCTACGAGCAGTACTTC | CASSLSGRQPYEQYF | TRBV7-9 | TRBD2 | TRBJ2-7 | 15 | .
TGTGCTAGTGGCCTCTCGATAGCCGGGGAGCTGTTTTTT | CASGLSIAGELFF | TRBV12-5 | . | TRBJ2-2 | 13 | .
TGTGCCAGCAGCCAAGTGGAGGGGAATGGCTACACCTTC | CASSQVEGNGYTF | TRBV14 | . | TRBJ1-2 | 13 | .
TGTGCCAGCAGCCTAAGGGGTAACAATGAGCAGTTCTTC | CASSLRGNNEQFF | TRBV11-3 | . | TRBJ2-1 | 13 | .
TGCGCCAGCAGCCAAGATAGAGCCCTAGCTTCCTCCACAGATACGCAGTATTTT | CASSQDRALASSTDTQYF | TRBV4-3 | . | TRBJ2-3 | 18 | .
TGTGCCAGCAGCGCCTCGACAGTAAACACTGAAGCTTTCTTT | CASSASTVNTEAFF | TRBV9 | . | TRBJ1-1 | 14 | .
TGTGCCAGCAGCGATCCGGGAGGAGACAATGAGCAGTTCTTC | CASSDPGGDNEQFF | TRBV7-8 | TRBD2 | TRBJ2-1 | 14 | .
TGTGCCAGCAGTTACGGGACAGGTTACGAGCAGTACTTC | CASSYGTGYEQYF | TRBV6-5 | TRBD1 | TRBJ2-7 | 13 | .
TGTGCCACCAGCGGTGGACAGGGAGACTCCTACGAGCAGTACTTC | CATSGGQGDSYEQYF | TRBV15 | TRBD1 | TRBJ2-7 | 15 | .